This T cell receptor (beta chain) was recovered during a study of identical twins (dated by TCRdb to about 2016). Some background on the complete study: TCR alpha and beta repertoires from monozygotic twins, unrelated adults of various ages and cord blood were deep-sequenced to test whether fetal clonotypes persist. To rule out contamination, replicate twin experiments were performed at different times with different library preparation protocols.

This clonotype was detected ten times or more. Its antigen is still unknown. No quality values exist for individual bases; no much larger clone is one base distant. All donors were healthy Caucasians. The researchers also sequenced three unrelated adults who were not twins: a male aged 18 to 29, a male aged 50 to 59, and a female aged 50 to 59. Miltenyi CD45RO+ enrichment and human naive T-cell isolation kits were used to isolate memory (CD45RO+) and naive T cells from PBMC. CDR3 length: 13 amino acids, cysteine to phenylalanine. Only the CDR3 portion is preserved as DNA: 39 bases, with reading frame beginning at the first base. From a lookup of the germline V gene, CDR1 and CDR2 are LGHNA and YNFKEQ. The V and J ends are trimmed by 0 bases and 9 bases, leaving 9 bases between them. Library preparation used 5' RACE. Sequencing was carried out with an Illumina HiSeq 2000. A universal primer binding site was introduced by template switching, and a unique molecular identifier was present in the final cDNA, enabling accurate counting of TCR cDNA molecules. First-strand cDNA for TCR alpha and beta chains was synthesized from specific primers in the conserved constant-segment region. Each cDNA library was double barcoded, with a SMART-Mk sample barcode plus Illumina barcodes, to control for contamination. TruSeq adapter sequences along with Illumina sample barcodes were introduced in two successive PCR steps. TCR alpha and beta cDNA libraries were sequenced on the Illumina HiSeq platform with custom primers. Per the authors' processing: MiGEC processed the raw reads to extract unique molecular identifiers, while MiXCR was used to determine the CDR3 positions. For each individual, recombination models were inferred using an EM algorithm with the repgenHMM and IGoR tools. Shared clonotypes were analyzed with the tcR package in R, and sharing was normalized by the product of cloneset sizes. To study raw recombination without the effects of thymic and clonal selection, out-of-frame nonproductive sequences were analyzed. TCRdb's own reprocessing of the public reads used fastp at Q25 and MiXCR and kept productive beta chains. CDR3 protein duplicates are merged, each entry listing the most common genes and DNA. TCRdb's processing, not the authors' own work, is the source of the V and J calls. The sample includes hundreds of thousands of distinct CDR3 sequences, with approximately 6% observed a single time. The biggest ten clones account for 1.5% to 2% of the sample.

Study-level results and caveats: Because the same donors could not be followed over many years, the conclusions relied on cross-sectional statistical analysis. In monozygotic twins, recombination models systematically underestimated out-of-frame TCR alpha sharing, but the models matched the sharing seen between unrelated individuals. Zero-insertion analyses could be partly confounded by invariant T cells such as MAIT and iNKT, though diverse VJ usage argued against such confounding for most clonotypes. Compared with coincidental sharing between unrelated individuals, an excess of low generation-probability sequences was observed among out-of-frame TCR alpha sequences shared between twins. Abundant cord blood beta clonotypes carried fewer insertions; young adult naive repertoires showed a weaker similar trend, while memory repertoires showed none. The excess sharing between twins in beta out-of-frame sequences was weaker because fewer shared sequences reduced the signal-to-noise ratio.

The specimen sequenced was naive T cells sorted from blood. This sample's cell subset or site label indicates: cells isolated with a human naive T-cell isolation kit. Here the chain combines TRBV4-2 and TRBJ2-1; no D gene call is confident. The receptor was derived from a man between 18 and 29 years old in good health. In nucleotides, the sequence is TGTGCCAGCAGCCAAGAGAAAGGAATTGAGCAGTTCTTC. This sequence encodes CASSQEKGIEQFF.